The present T cell receptor (beta chain) was sequenced within a study of beta chain features in type 1 diabetes. Overall study findings and caveats: People with Type 1 diabetes carried modestly yet significantly shorter TCRB CDR3s in all four CD4+ subsets.

Note on this clone: The target antigen is unknown.

Since all of the isolated RNA was reverse transcribed, expressed TCRB transcripts were what got sequenced. Clones were read by immunoSEQ multiplex PCR, and TCRdb kept only the in-frame ones, dropping some. This table has 250,000 to 350,000 clones, roughly an eighth appearing once. V was trimmed by 5 bases and J by 4 bases, leaving 14 bases between them. CDR3 size: 14 residues. Germline V gene sequence: CDR1 SGHAT, CDR2 FQNNGV. What was sequenced was naive CD4+ T cells from blood. The chain is built from TRBV11-2 and TRBJ1-2; D not certain. The sequence was collected from a man under 40 with type 1 diabetes. CDR3 residues: CASSPTQAGYGYTF. The CDR3 nucleotides are TGTGCCAGCAGCCCGACCCAGGCAGGCTATGGCTACACCTTC.